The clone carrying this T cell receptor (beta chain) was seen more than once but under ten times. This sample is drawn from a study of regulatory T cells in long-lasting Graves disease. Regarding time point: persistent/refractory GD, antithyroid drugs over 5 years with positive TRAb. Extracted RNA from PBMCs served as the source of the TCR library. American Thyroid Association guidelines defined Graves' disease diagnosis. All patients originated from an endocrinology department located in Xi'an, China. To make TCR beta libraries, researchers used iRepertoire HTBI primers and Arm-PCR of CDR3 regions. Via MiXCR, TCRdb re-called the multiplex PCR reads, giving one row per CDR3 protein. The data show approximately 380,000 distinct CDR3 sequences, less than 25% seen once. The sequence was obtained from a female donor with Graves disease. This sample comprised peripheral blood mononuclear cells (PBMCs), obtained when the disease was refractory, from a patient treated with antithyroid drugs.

The CDR3 loop is CASSLDREAGYTF. DNA of the CDR3: TGTGCCAGCAGCCTGGACAGGGAGGCCGGCTACACCTTC. The V and J genes are TRBV5-4 and TRBJ1-2, with 8 bases that match TRBD1. In germline, CDR1 is SGHNT, CDR2 YYREEE (reference sequence). This CDR3 region has 13 residues. Trimming at V came to 4 bases and at J to 8 bases, leaving 7 bases not matched to a gene. The full variable domain, rest sourced from reference TRBV5-4 and TRBJ1-2, is ETGVTQSPTHLIKTRGQQVTLRCSSQSGHNTVSWYQQALGQGPQFIFQYYREEENGRGNFPPRFSGLQFPNYSSELNVNALELDDSALYLCASSLDREAGYTFGSGTRLTVV.